The TCR beta chain under discussion was sequenced for a study of T cell changes during pregnancy in multiple sclerosis. Method: immunoSEQ multiplex PCR; TCRdb's copy keeps in-frame clones and lacks some. Here the sample spans fewer than 70,000 clones, 92% being singletons. CDR1 SGHTA and CDR2 FQGTGA come from the germline V gene. This CDR3 is built from 15 residues. Trimming took 1 base from V and 4 from J, leaving 12 bases between them. Sequencing used peripheral blood, obtained in the second trimester of pregnancy. The TCR originated in a female donor in good health, enrolled as a control in a pregnancy study. J is TRBJ2-3 and V is TRBV7-3; D perhaps matches TRBD2 (7 bases). Written as DNA, the CDR3 is TGTGCCAGCAGCTTAAATTCGGGGGGCTCAGATACGCAGTATTTT. It encodes CASSLNSGGSDTQYF.